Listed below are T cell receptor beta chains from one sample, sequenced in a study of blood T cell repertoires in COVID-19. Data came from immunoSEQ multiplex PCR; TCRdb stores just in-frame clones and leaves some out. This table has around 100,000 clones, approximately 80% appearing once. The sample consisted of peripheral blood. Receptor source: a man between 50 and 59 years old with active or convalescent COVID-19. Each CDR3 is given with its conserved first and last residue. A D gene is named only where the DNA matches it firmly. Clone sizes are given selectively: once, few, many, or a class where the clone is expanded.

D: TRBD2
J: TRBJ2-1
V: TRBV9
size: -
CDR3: CASSVGGGLGNEQFF
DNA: TGTGCCAGCAGCGTAGGAGGGGGACTAGGGAATGAGCAGTTCTTC

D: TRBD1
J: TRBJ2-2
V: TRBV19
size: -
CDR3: CATLNWAGGTGELFF
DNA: TGTGCCACTCTTAACTGGGCAGGGGGCACCGGGGAGCTGTTTTTT

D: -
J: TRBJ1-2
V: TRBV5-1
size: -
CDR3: CASSVLPSNYGYTF
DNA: TGCGCCAGCAGCGTTTTACCGAGTAACTATGGCTACACCTTC

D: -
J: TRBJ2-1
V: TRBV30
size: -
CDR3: CAWSVRLSVSSYNEQFF
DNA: TGTGCCTGGAGTGTACGGTTAAGCGTCTCCTCCTACAATGAGCAGTTCTTC

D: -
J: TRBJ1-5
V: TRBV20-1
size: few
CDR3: CSASKGVDQPQHF
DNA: TGCAGTGCTAGTAAGGGGGTTGATCAGCCCCAGCATTTT

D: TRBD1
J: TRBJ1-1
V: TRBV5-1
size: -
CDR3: CASSLQGDFLAFF
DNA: TGCGCCAGCAGCTTACAGGGGGATTTTTTAGCTTTCTTT

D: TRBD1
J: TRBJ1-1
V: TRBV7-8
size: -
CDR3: CASSQGQGRRNTEAFF
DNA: TGTGCCAGCAGCCAGGGACAGGGACGCAGGAACACTGAAGCTTTCTTT

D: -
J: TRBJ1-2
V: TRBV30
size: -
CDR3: CAWSRTLTGGSYGYTF
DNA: TGTGCCTGGAGTCGAACTTTGACTGGGGGCAGCTATGGCTACACCTTC

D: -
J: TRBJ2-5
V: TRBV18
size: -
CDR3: CASSPRREQETQYF
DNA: TGTGCCAGCTCACCACGCAGGGAACAAGAGACCCAGTACTTC

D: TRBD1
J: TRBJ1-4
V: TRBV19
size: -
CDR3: CASSTGQGVATNEKLFF
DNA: TGTGCCAGTAGCACAGGACAGGGTGTTGCAACTAATGAAAAACTGTTTTTT

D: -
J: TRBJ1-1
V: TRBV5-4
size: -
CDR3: CASSSPWGEGAFF
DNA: TGTGCCAGCAGCTCCCCTTGGGGGGAGGGGGCTTTCTTT

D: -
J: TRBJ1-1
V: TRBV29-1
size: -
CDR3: CSVYDTEAFF
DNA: TGCAGCGTTTATGACACTGAAGCTTTCTTT

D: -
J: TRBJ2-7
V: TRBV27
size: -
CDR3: CASSLYAVSYEQYF
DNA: TGTGCCAGCAGTTTATATGCAGTCTCCTACGAGCAGTACTTC

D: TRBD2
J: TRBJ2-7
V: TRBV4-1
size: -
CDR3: CASSLTSGRYEQYF
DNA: TGCGCCAGCAGCCTGACTAGCGGCCGCTACGAGCAGTACTTC

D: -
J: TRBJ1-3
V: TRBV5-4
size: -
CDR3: CASSLETGGNTIYF
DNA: TGTGCCAGCAGCTTAGAGACAGGCGGAAACACCATATATTTT

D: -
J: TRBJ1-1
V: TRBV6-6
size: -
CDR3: CASSYRQVTEYTEAFF
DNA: TGTGCCAGCAGTTACCGACAGGTGACTGAGTACACTGAAGCTTTCTTT

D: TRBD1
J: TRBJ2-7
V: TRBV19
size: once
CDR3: CASSIDRDYEQYF
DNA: TGTGCCAGTAGTATCGACAGGGACTACGAGCAGTACTTC

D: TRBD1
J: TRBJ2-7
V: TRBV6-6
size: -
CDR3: CASRPGTGNTYEQYF
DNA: TGTGCCAGCAGGCCAGGGACAGGGAATACTTACGAGCAGTACTTC

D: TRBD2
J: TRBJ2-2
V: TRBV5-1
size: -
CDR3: CASSLTSGNTGELFF
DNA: TGCGCCAGCAGCTTGACTAGCGGGAACACCGGGGAGCTGTTTTTT

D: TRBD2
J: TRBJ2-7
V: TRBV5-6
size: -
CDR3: CASSPGLAGSYEQYF
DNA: TGTGCCAGCAGCCCGGGACTAGCGGGATCCTACGAGCAGTACTTC

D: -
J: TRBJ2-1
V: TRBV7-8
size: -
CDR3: CASSFPLAHEQFF
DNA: TGTGCCAGCAGCTTTCCCCTAGCCCATGAGCAGTTCTTC

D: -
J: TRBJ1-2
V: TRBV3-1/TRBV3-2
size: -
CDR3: CASSQNGPDGYTF
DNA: TGTGCCAGCAGCCAAAATGGGCCCGATGGCTACACCTTC

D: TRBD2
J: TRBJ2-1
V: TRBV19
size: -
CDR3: CASSIRGNLASGRPEQFF
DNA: TGTGCCAGTAGTATACGGGGTAATTTGGCTAGCGGGAGGCCTGAGCAGTTCTTC

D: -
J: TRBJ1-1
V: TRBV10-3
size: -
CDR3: CAIAQGMNTEAFF
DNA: TGTGCCATCGCCCAGGGGATGAACACTGAAGCTTTCTTT

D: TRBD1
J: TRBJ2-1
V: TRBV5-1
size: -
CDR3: CASSSGQGAKDEQFF
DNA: TGCGCCAGCAGCTCCGGACAGGGGGCGAAAGATGAGCAGTTCTTC

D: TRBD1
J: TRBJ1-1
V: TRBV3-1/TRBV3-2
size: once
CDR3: CASRGDRRNTEAFF
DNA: TGTGCCAGCAGAGGGGACAGGAGGAACACTGAAGCTTTCTTT